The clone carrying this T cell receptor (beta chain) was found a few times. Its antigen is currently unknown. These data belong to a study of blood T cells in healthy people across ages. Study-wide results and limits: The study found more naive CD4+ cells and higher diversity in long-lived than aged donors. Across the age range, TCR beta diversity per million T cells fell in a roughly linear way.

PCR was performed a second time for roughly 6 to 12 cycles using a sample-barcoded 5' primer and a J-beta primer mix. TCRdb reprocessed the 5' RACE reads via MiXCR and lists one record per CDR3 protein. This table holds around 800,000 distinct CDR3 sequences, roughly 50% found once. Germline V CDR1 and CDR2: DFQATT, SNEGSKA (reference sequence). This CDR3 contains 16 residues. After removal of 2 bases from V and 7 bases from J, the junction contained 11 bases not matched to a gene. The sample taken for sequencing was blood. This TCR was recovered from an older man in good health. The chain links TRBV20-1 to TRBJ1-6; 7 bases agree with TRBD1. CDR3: CSARPGQRFSNSPLHF. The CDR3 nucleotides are TGCAGTGCTAGACCGGGACAGAGATTTAGCAATTCACCCCTCCACTTT.